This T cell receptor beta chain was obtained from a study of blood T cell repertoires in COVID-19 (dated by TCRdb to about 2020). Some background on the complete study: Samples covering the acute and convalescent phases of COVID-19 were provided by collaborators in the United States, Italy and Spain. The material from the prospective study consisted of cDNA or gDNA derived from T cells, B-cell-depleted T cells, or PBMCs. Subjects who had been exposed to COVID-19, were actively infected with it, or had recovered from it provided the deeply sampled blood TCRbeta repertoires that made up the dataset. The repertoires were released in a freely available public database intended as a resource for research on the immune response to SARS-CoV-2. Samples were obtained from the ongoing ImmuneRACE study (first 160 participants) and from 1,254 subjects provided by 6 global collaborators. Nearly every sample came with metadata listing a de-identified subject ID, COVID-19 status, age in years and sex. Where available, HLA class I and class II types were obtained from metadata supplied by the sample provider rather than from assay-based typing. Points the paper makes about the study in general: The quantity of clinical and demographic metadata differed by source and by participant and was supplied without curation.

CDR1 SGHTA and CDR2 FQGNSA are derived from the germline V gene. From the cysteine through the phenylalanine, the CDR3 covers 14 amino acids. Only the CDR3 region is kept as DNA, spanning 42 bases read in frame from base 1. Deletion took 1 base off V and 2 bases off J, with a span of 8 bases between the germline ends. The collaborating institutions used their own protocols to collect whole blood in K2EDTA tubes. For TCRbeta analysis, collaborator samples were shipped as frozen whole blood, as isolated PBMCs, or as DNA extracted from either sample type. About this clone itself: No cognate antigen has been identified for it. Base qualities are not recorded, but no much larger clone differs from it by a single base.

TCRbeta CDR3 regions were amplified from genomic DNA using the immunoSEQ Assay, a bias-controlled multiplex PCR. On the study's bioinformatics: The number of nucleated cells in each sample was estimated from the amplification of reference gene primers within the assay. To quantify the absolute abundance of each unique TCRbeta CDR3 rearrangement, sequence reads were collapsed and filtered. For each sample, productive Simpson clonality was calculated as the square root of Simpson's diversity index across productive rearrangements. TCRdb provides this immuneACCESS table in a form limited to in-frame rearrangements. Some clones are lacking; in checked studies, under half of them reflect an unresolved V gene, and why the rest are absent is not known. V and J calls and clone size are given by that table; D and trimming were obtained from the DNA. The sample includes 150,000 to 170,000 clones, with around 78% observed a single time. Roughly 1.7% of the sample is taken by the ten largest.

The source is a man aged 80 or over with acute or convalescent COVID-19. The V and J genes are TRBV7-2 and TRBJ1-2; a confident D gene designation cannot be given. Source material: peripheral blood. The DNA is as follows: TGTGCCAGCAGCTTAGGAGGGTACAACTATGGCTACACCTTC. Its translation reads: CASSLGGYNYGYTF.